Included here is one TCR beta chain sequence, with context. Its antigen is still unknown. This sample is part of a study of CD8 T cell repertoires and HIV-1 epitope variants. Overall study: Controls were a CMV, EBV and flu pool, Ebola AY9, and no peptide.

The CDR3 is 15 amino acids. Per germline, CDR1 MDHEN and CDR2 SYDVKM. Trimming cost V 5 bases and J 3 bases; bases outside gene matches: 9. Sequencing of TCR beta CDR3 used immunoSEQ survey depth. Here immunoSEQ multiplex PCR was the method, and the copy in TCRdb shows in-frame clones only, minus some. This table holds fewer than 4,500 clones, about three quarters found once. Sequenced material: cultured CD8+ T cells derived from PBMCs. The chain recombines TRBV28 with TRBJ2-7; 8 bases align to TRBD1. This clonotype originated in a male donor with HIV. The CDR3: CASSTPRDRYYEQYF. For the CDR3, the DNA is TGTGCCAGCAGTACCCCCCGGGACAGGTACTACGAGCAGTACTTC.